This T cell receptor beta chain is from a study of regulatory T cells in long-lasting Graves disease (dated by TCRdb to the early 2020s). Study-level background: In the newly diagnosed Graves' disease group, patients had been taking antithyroid drugs for less than 3 months. Peripheral blood TCR sequencing and RNA sequencing compared persistent Graves' disease patients with newly diagnosed Graves' disease patients. The study was registered as a clinical trial and conducted in China. TCR sequencing covered roughly 13 persistent and some 20 newly diagnosed Graves' disease patients, 33 samples in total. General findings and caveats noted by the study authors: Compared with newly diagnosed patients, patients with persistent Graves' disease had lower TCR Shannon entropy and fewer highly expanded clones, which suggests clonal expansion. The study examined only peripheral blood because the primary lesion, thyroid tissue, could not be accessed. Sequencing and analysis were restricted to the TCR beta chain. TRBV28, TRBJ1-2 and TRBJ2-5 were preferentially used in persistent disease, while TRBV20-1 and TRBJ2-1 were favored in newly diagnosed disease. As a limitation, the authors acknowledged that the small sample size may reduce accuracy. Patients with persistent disease shared more public clonotypes (over 2,500) than newly diagnosed patients did (approximately 970).

Reading the label with the study, this specimen's time point is: newly diagnosed GD, antithyroid drugs for less than 3 months. For both TCR sequencing and RNA sequencing, RNA was extracted from PBMCs in TRIzol. The diagnosis of Graves' disease was made according to American Thyroid Association guidelines. Patients were recruited from an endocrinology department in Xi'an, China. Each patient gave approximately 10 milliliters of peripheral blood, collected in an EDTA anticoagulant tube. Ficoll Paque Plus density gradient separation was used to isolate PBMCs, and no further T cell sorting was done. RNA quality was checked with an Agilent 2100 Bioanalyzer and agarose gel, and concentration with a NanoDrop 2000. According to the germline V gene, CDR1 reads SQVTM and CDR2 reads ANQGSEA. Trimmed from V: 2 bases; trimmed from J: 2 bases; junction bases lacking a gene match: 7. Including cysteine and phenylalanine, the CDR3 has 15 amino acids. Just CDR3 DNA is preserved here, 45 bases in frame from base 1.

The receptor library was made with multiplex PCR. The data were produced on an Illumina HiSeq 4000. To build TCR beta libraries, CDR3 regions were amplified by Arm-PCR using iRepertoire HTBI primers. Before sequencing, the PCR products went through gel purification. As for the authors' bioinformatics: Across samples, about 64 TRBV and 13 to 15 TRBJ segments were identified and used for gene usage analysis of CDR3 amino acid clonotypes. Filtered high-quality paired reads were merged into contigs using COPE and FqMerger. Contigs were aligned with BLAST to IMGT TRBV, TRBD and TRBJ reference genes, and CDR3 was defined per IMGT. Clonotypes above 0.1% frequency were classified as highly expanded clones. Shannon entropy was used to measure repertoire diversity, and the Gini coefficient was used to measure V-J evenness. Public clonotypes were defined as clonotypes shared by more than one individual. The public sequencing data were trimmed at Q25 with fastp and processed into clonotypes with MiXCR by TCRdb, which kept only in-frame beta chains. Each record represents a unique CDR3 protein, reported with the most common genes and DNA among its rows. TCRdb's processing, not the study's, gives the V and J calls here. This sample lists around 450,000 distinct CDR3 sequences; 15% were detected once. Under 9% of the sample is held by the ten biggest clonotypes.

For this clonotype: The antigen this receptor binds is unknown. One base away there is no much larger clone; base qualities are not given.

The same sample was also used in a study of T cells in Graves' hyperthyroidism and ophthalmopathy. The second study reports: Stable Graves' hyperthyroidism was defined as no progression to ophthalmopathy during 18 months of follow-up. Hyperthyroidism patients were newly diagnosed, with disease duration under 2 months, and aged 18 to 65 years. Exclusion was applied to patients with uncontrolled infections, other autoimmune diseases, pregnancy or lactation. Diagnoses were established on the basis of clinical symptoms, serum thyroxine and TRAb, thyroid ultrasound, and orbital computed tomography. For the first round of RT-PCR on the TCR CDR3, the HTBI primer set was used together with the Qiagen OneStep RT-PCR kit. Blood samples also contained most of the expanded thyroid clonotypes (frequency above 0.001), which suggests that blood repertoires may reflect thyroid immune responses. In cross-validation, a model built on a 13 V-J signature told ophthalmopathy apart from stable hyperthyroidism with 87.88% sensitivity and around 84% specificity, and in testing the same model reached 80%/75%. In validation, the model predicted progression to ophthalmopathy a median of roughly 6.2 months before onset, with 65% to 71% sensitivity and 72.22% specificity. TCR V-J signatures able to tell the groups apart were searched for in a discovery cohort of around 95 patients, of whom 43 had Graves' ophthalmopathy and under 65 had stable Graves' hyperthyroidism. Whether ophthalmopathy could be predicted prospectively was tested in an independent validation cohort made up of 18 to 20 hyperthyroidism patients plus 17 patients who later progressed to ophthalmopathy. The 85 to 100 discovery patients were divided at random into training and test sets in a 7:3 ratio. Thyroid tissue and blood T-cell repertoires from roughly 6 Graves' hyperthyroidism patients were also compared in the study. After blood sampling, hyperthyroidism patients were treated with methimazole at a starting dose of 30 mg daily, and ophthalmopathy patients were treated with high-dose intravenous methylprednisolone. Libraries were constructed in a second round of multiplex PCR, after which size selection and purification were carried out. Paired-end sequencing of the libraries was performed with 100 bp reads on an Illumina HiSeq2000. SOAPnuke was used to process the raw data, throwing out any read that contained adapters or uncalled bases, had a mean Phred below 15, or lacked an exact constant-primer or identifier match. COPE v1.2.5 was used to merge the high-quality paired reads, and each unique nucleotide sequence was defined as a clonotype. Clonotypes were aligned to IMGT TRBV, TRBD and TRBJ reference segments using MiTCR v1.1. Only V-J combinations with frequency above 0.0001, covering 99% to 99.2% of repertoires, were analysed. The TCS score was defined as F50 (clonal expansion) divided by E x V (chaos), with BLOSUM62-based TCRdist calculated between CDR3 peptides within each V-J. Welch's t-statistics and random forest reduced 500 to 650 V-J features to 10 to 15, which were used in a naive Bayes classifier (R e1071). Sample size was not statistically predetermined, and blinding of investigators to group allocation was not performed. The paper reports TCR Vbeta CDR3 sequencing of approximately 130 peripheral blood samples: some 41 ophthalmopathy, under 80 hyperthyroidism and around 17 progressor patients.

The TCR was taken from a woman aged 40 to 49 with Graves disease. Donor details come from another sample of the same person, matched by shared clones. Recombination connected TRBV29-1 to TRBJ2-3, and TRBD2 matches 7 of the central bases. This specimen was peripheral blood mononuclear cells (PBMCs), taken at new diagnosis, from a patient treated with antithyroid drugs. The CDR3 region has the sequence CSVEPLAASTDTQYF. The sequenced DNA is TGCAGCGTTGAACCGCTAGCGGCATCCACAGATACGCAGTATTTT.